The entry below describes one T cell receptor beta chain. Antigen: not known. One end of the junction varies from germline; a read error may be responsible. CDR3 size: 15 residues. Germline V gives CDR1 MDHEN, CDR2 SYDVKM. The source of the sample is a study of memory CD4+ T cells and cytomegalovirus serostatus. Single viable CD3+CD4+CD8-CD45RO+ cells were sorted as the memory CD4+ T cells. Serum IgG to CMV pp150, pp28, p38 and p52 defined serostatus. In the original analysis: After removing out-of-frame reads, 2 million to 2.5 million distinct TCRbeta sequences remained. Produced via immunoSEQ multiplex PCR; TCRdb's table is partial and in-frame only. V and J calls and clone size follow that table, whereas D and trimming were derived from the DNA. Among approximately 51,000 clones, around 74% were seen once, and the ten largest hold about 1.2%. Overall study findings and caveats: Each of approximately 73 CMV-associated TCRbeta sequences occurred in one to five individuals.

The TCR comes from an adult in good health and CMV-seropositive. The chain uses TRBV28 and TRBJ1-5, with D perhaps matching TRBD1 (5 bases). Source material: memory CD4+ T cells from blood. The CDR3 nucleotides are TGTGCCAGCAGTCCCTATCCCGCAGGGAATCGGCCCCAGCATTTT. The encoded protein is CASSPYPAGNRPQHF.